This T cell receptor (beta chain) comes out of a study of T cell repertoires in cytomegalovirus infection. Study-level information: CMV epitopes in the study were HLA-C-restricted (recently identified) and HLA-B-restricted (well studied).

The germline gives CDR1 MNHEY, CDR2 SMNVEV (reference sequence). The V segment lost 7 bases and the J segment 4 bases; nucleotides outside the gene matches: 18. The CDR3 sequence is 17 residues long. Each CDR3 protein is one row after TCRdb ran MiXCR on the reads. The sample has some 200,000 distinct CDR3 sequences; 35% to 40% are singletons. This clonotype has just a few counts. The antigen is undetermined. Notes on the study in general: Ex vivo, HLA-C-restricted CMV-specific TCR beta clonotypes prevailed over the rest of the response.

The sample consisted of CD8+ T cells from cultured PBMCs, taken from culture after CMV antigen stimulation. This sequence was found in a human donor in good health (CMV status not recorded). Some clones in this sample may be carry-over from other donors' samples. The rearrangement joins TRBV27 to TRBJ2-5; 7 bases align to TRBD1. Written as DNA, the CDR3 is TGTGCCAGCATAGGTCGTCGGGACAGCCGAGGGAGAGAGACCCAGTACTTC. This codes for CASIGRRDSRGRETQYF.